The rows below give T cell receptor beta chains drawn from one sample of a study of blood T cell repertoires in COVID-19. Profiled with immunoSEQ multiplex PCR; TCRdb holds only in-frame clones, not every one. The sample carries roughly 350,000 clones, approximately 89% recorded once. Sequenced input: peripheral blood. Receptor source: a woman in her twenties or thirties with COVID-19, enrolled during active disease. The CDR3 runs from the conserved cysteine through the conserved F or W. Fields, in order: V gene, J gene, clone size, D gene, CDR3 DNA, CDR3 protein. D genes are given only for firm matches. Rows give clone size only sometimes, using once, few, many, or a class for an expanded clone.

v_gene: TRBV5-4
j_gene: TRBJ2-7
abundance: -
d_gene: -
CDR3nt: TGTGCCAGCAGCTTCGGGGAAACCTACGAGCAGTACTTC
CDR3aa: CASSFGETYEQYF

v_gene: TRBV27
j_gene: TRBJ2-7
abundance: -
d_gene: -
CDR3nt: TGTGCCAGCAGTTTATTACCACAGGTTTACGAGCAGTACTTC
CDR3aa: CASSLLPQVYEQYF

v_gene: TRBV29-1
j_gene: TRBJ2-1
abundance: -
d_gene: TRBD2
CDR3nt: TGCAGCGTACTCGGACTAGCGGGACGGTATGAGCAGTTCTTC
CDR3aa: CSVLGLAGRYEQFF

v_gene: TRBV4-3
j_gene: TRBJ2-1
abundance: -
d_gene: -
CDR3nt: TGCGCCAGCAGCCAAGGACCCCAGCGGAATGAGCAGTTCTTC
CDR3aa: CASSQGPQRNEQFF

v_gene: TRBV12-5
j_gene: TRBJ2-1
abundance: many
d_gene: -
CDR3nt: TGTGCTAGTGGTTTACGTCTAGGGGACTCCTACAATGAGCAGTTCTTC
CDR3aa: CASGLRLGDSYNEQFF

v_gene: TRBV6-2/TRBV6-3
j_gene: TRBJ2-7
abundance: once
d_gene: TRBD2
CDR3nt: TGTGCCAGCAGCCCTCGTCCCCTACTAGCGGTGAGCTCCTACGAGCAGTACTTC
CDR3aa: CASSPRPLLAVSSYEQYF

v_gene: TRBV4-2
j_gene: TRBJ2-7
abundance: -
d_gene: -
CDR3nt: TGTGCCAGCAGCCAAGGGAGGGCAGCCTCCTACGAGCAGTACTTC
CDR3aa: CASSQGRAASYEQYF

v_gene: TRBV11-1
j_gene: TRBJ2-3
abundance: once
d_gene: -
CDR3nt: TGTGCCAGCAGCCGGCAGGGGGGTCTGCTTACAGATACGCAGTATTTT
CDR3aa: CASSRQGGLLTDTQYF

v_gene: TRBV27
j_gene: TRBJ2-3
abundance: -
d_gene: TRBD2
CDR3nt: TGTGCCAGCAGTTTATGGGGGGGACCCACAGATACGCAGTATTTT
CDR3aa: CASSLWGGPTDTQYF

v_gene: TRBV4-3
j_gene: TRBJ2-2
abundance: -
d_gene: -
CDR3nt: TGCGCCAGCAGCCAAGAAGTAGAGAGGGAGCTGTTTTTT
CDR3aa: CASSQEVERELFF

v_gene: TRBV30
j_gene: TRBJ2-1
abundance: -
d_gene: TRBD2
CDR3nt: TGTGCCTGGAGTGTCGGGCTAGCGGGACTGAATGAGCAGTTCTTC
CDR3aa: CAWSVGLAGLNEQFF

v_gene: TRBV10-3
j_gene: TRBJ2-1
abundance: -
d_gene: TRBD2
CDR3nt: TGTGCCATCAGTGAGTCGGGGACTAGCGGGTACAATGAGCAGTTCTTC
CDR3aa: CAISESGTSGYNEQFF

v_gene: TRBV18
j_gene: TRBJ2-7
abundance: -
d_gene: TRBD2
CDR3nt: TGTGCCAGCTCACCTCCTAGCGGGAGTCCCTACGAGCAGTACTTC
CDR3aa: CASSPPSGSPYEQYF

v_gene: TRBV7-2
j_gene: TRBJ1-5
abundance: few
d_gene: TRBD1
CDR3nt: TGTGCCAGCAGCTTAGAGGGGTCAGGGGGCCTGGGCAATCAGCCCCAGCATTTT
CDR3aa: CASSLEGSGGLGNQPQHF

v_gene: TRBV18
j_gene: TRBJ2-2
abundance: -
d_gene: TRBD2
CDR3nt: TGTGCCAGCTCACCTCGGACTAGCGGGAGCCGGGGCGGGGAGCTGTTTTTT
CDR3aa: CASSPRTSGSRGGELFF

v_gene: TRBV7-3
j_gene: TRBJ2-2
abundance: -
d_gene: TRBD2
CDR3nt: TGTGCCAGCAGCCTGACTAGCAGGAACACCGGGGAGCTGTTTTTT
CDR3aa: CASSLTSRNTGELFF

v_gene: TRBV7-9
j_gene: TRBJ2-7
abundance: few
d_gene: -
CDR3nt: TGTGCCAGCAGCAGACGACAGAACTCCTACGAGCAGTACTTC
CDR3aa: CASSRRQNSYEQYF

v_gene: TRBV12-3/TRBV12-4
j_gene: TRBJ1-2
abundance: -
d_gene: -
CDR3nt: TGTGCCAGCAGTTTGGGGAGTAACTATGGCTACACCTTC
CDR3aa: CASSLGSNYGYTF

v_gene: TRBV9
j_gene: TRBJ2-1
abundance: -
d_gene: TRBD2
CDR3nt: TGTGCCAGCAGCGCTGGGACTAGCGGGAGGAGGGGTGAGCAGTTCTTC
CDR3aa: CASSAGTSGRRGEQFF

v_gene: TRBV4-1
j_gene: TRBJ2-2
abundance: -
d_gene: -
CDR3nt: TGCGCCAGCAGCCTCGACAGGGAGGACCGGGAGCTGTTTTTT
CDR3aa: CASSLDREDRELFF

v_gene: TRBV27
j_gene: TRBJ2-7
abundance: -
d_gene: -
CDR3nt: TGTGCCAGCAGTTCGACAGGTCCGAACGAGCAGTACTTC
CDR3aa: CASSSTGPNEQYF

v_gene: TRBV27
j_gene: TRBJ2-1
abundance: -
d_gene: -
CDR3nt: TGTGCCAGCAGTTTAGGGCTAGCAGTGACGAATGAGCAGTTCTTC
CDR3aa: CASSLGLAVTNEQFF

v_gene: TRBV5-1
j_gene: TRBJ2-1
abundance: -
d_gene: -
CDR3nt: TGCGCCAGCAGCACCAACAGTGTTGAGCAGTTCTTC
CDR3aa: CASSTNSVEQFF

v_gene: TRBV2
j_gene: TRBJ1-4
abundance: once
d_gene: -
CDR3nt: TGTGCCAGCAGTGAAGACAGAACTAATGAAAAACTGTTTTTT
CDR3aa: CASSEDRTNEKLFF

v_gene: TRBV19
j_gene: TRBJ2-7
abundance: few
d_gene: -
CDR3nt: TGTGCCAGTAGTATGCAGGGGAGATGGGAGCAGTACTTC
CDR3aa: CASSMQGRWEQYF

v_gene: TRBV4-3
j_gene: TRBJ2-7
abundance: -
d_gene: TRBD2
CDR3nt: TGCGCCAGCAGCCACAGACGGGACTATGGCTACGAGCAGTACTTC
CDR3aa: CASSHRRDYGYEQYF

v_gene: TRBV5-4
j_gene: TRBJ2-1
abundance: -
d_gene: TRBD2
CDR3nt: TGTGCCAGCAGCTCACCGGGACTAGCGGGTCGTGAGCAGTTCTTC
CDR3aa: CASSSPGLAGREQFF

v_gene: TRBV28
j_gene: TRBJ2-6
abundance: -
d_gene: -
CDR3nt: TGTGCCAGCACCGCTGGGGCCAACGTCCTGACTTTC
CDR3aa: CASTAGANVLTF

v_gene: TRBV3-1/TRBV3-2
j_gene: TRBJ2-5
abundance: -
d_gene: TRBD2
CDR3nt: TGTGCCAGCAGCCCTCCCGGACTAGCGGGAGTCGAGACCCAGTACTTC
CDR3aa: CASSPPGLAGVETQYF

v_gene: TRBV6-5
j_gene: TRBJ2-5
abundance: once
d_gene: -
CDR3nt: TGTGCCAGCAGTAGGAAACAGGGGGGGCAAGAGACCCAGTACTTC
CDR3aa: CASSRKQGGQETQYF

v_gene: TRBV7-9
j_gene: TRBJ1-5
abundance: -
d_gene: -
CDR3nt: TGTGCCAGCAGCTTGGGAGGGGGAGAAAATCAGCCCCAGCATTTT
CDR3aa: CASSLGGGENQPQHF

v_gene: TRBV10-3
j_gene: TRBJ2-1
abundance: -
d_gene: TRBD1
CDR3nt: TGTGCCATCAGGGACAGGTACAATGAGCAGTTCTTC
CDR3aa: CAIRDRYNEQFF